Below are 25 T cell receptor beta chains sequenced from a single sample in a study of blood T cell repertoires in COVID-19. The data were produced by immunoSEQ multiplex PCR, yet TCRdb's version contains in-frame clones alone and is incomplete. The table includes about 260,000 clones, approximately 88% detected once. What was sequenced was peripheral blood. The receptors here all came from a human donor in a cohort sampled during active COVID-19.

This clone was picked up a small number of times. This rearrangement joins TRBV4-2 to TRBJ1-2, with D uncertain. There are 14 residues in the CDR3. Germline V gene lookup returns CDR1 LGHNA and CDR2 YNFKEQ. Deletions cut 0 bases from V and 4 bases from J, with 9 bases between. The chain's CDR3 is CASSQDLNFYGYTF. For the CDR3, the DNA is TGTGCCAGCAGCCAAGATTTAAATTTCTATGGCTACACCTTC.

V gene TRBV15 combines with J gene TRBJ1-4; weak D call: TRBD1 (5 bases). The CDR3 has 17 amino acids. V was shortened by 5 bases and J by 0 bases, with 16 bases between the two germline ends. The germline CDR1 and CDR2 sequences are LNHNV and YYDKDF (reference sequence). The CDR3 bases are TGTGCCACCAGCCCAAGGGGCTTCTTCGCAACTAATGAAAAACTGTTTTTT. Protein: CATSPRGFFATNEKLFF.

This clone occurred once. The genes are TRBV4-2 and TRBJ1-1; no clear D. Germline V gene lookup returns CDR1 LGHNA and CDR2 YNFKEQ. V was cut by 3 bases and J by 0 bases, with 17 bases left in between. The CDR3 length is 17 residues. CDR3 amino acids: CASSHFGFPGVNTEAFF. As DNA, the CDR3 is TGTGCCAGCAGCCATTTCGGGTTCCCCGGAGTGAACACTGAAGCTTTCTTT.

The chain couples TRBV28 to TRBJ2-7; D unclear. The germline V gene has CDR1 MDHEN and CDR2 SYDVKM. V lost 3 bases and J 2 bases, leaving 14 bases between the germline ends. This CDR3 contains 15 residues. The CDR3 here is CASSFFVGGTYEQYF. In DNA form, the CDR3 reads TGTGCCAGCAGTTTCTTCGTTGGCGGTACCTACGAGCAGTACTTC.

This clone has only one observation. V gene TRBV5-1 combines with J gene TRBJ2-5, with a tentative D call TRBD1 (6 bases). Germline CDR1 is SGHRS and CDR2 is YFSETQ. The CDR3 length is 15 residues. Trimming stripped 7 bases from V and 5 bases from J, with 21 bases between. Here the CDR3 reads CASQNVPGVGETQYF. The CDR3 DNA reads TGCGCCAGCCAAAATGTTCCAGGGGTTGGGGAGACCCAGTACTTC.

V usage is TRBV19 and J usage is TRBJ1-1; TRBD1 is a possible D gene (5 bases). Germline CDR1 and CDR2: LNHDA and SQIVND (reference sequence). The V and J ends lost 1 base and 4 bases respectively, with 22 bases between them. CDR3 length: 18 residues. CDR3 nucleotide sequence: TGTGCCAGTAGTATAGCCCGACGTTTTGGGGGAGCGGGCACTGAAGCTTTCTTT. Its translation: CASSIARRFGGAGTEAFF.

The chain is built from TRBV4-1 and TRBJ1-2; 7 positions agree with TRBD1. CDR3 size: 16 residues. CDR1 MGHRA and CDR2 YSYEKL come from the germline V gene. V lost 4 bases, J lost 0 bases, and 8 bases stayed unmatched. Here the CDR3 reads CASSPIRTGANYGYTF. CDR3 nucleotides: TGCGCCAGCAGCCCCATAAGGACAGGAGCTAACTATGGCTACACCTTC.

The chain uses TRBV5-6 and TRBJ2-1; 9 positions agree with TRBD1. Trimming cost V 0 bases and J 9 bases; bases outside gene matches: 4. The CDR3 extends over 14 amino acids. Germline V lookup: CDR1 SGHDT, CDR2 YYEEEE. The CDR3 region has the DNA TGTGCCAGCAGCTTGGGACAGGGGGTGGGTGAGCAGTTCTTC. Translated: CASSLGQGVGEQFF.

V is TRBV7-3 and J is TRBJ1-2; D gene uncertain. The CDR3 is 15 residues long. Germline-derived CDR1 and CDR2 are SGHTA and FQGTGA. With 5 bases removed from V and 0 bases from J, the gap between germline ends came to 13 bases. The CDR3 DNA follows: TGTGCCAGCAGCCCCGGACGGGGAGCTAACTATGGCTACACCTTC. This codes for CASSPGRGANYGYTF.

V and J are TRBV28 and TRBJ2-7; a possible D gene is TRBD1 (5 bases). V was pared by 6 bases and J by 2 bases, with 17 bases between. The CDR3 loop spans 15 amino acids. Looked up from germline, CDR1 is MDHEN and CDR2 is SYDVKM. Written as DNA, the CDR3 is TGTGCCAGCAGCCTCCAACGGCAGGGTGCCTACGAGCAGTACTTC. Amino acids: CASSLQRQGAYEQYF.

The V call is TRBV6-6, the J call TRBJ2-7; 10 bases map to TRBD1. CDR1 and CDR2 from the germline V gene are MNHNY and SVGAGI (reference sequence). V gave up 2 bases and J gave up 5 bases; unmatched junction bases: 9. This CDR3 has 16 amino acids. The CDR3 coding sequence is TGTGCCAGCAGTTACAACGTGGGACAGGGGAGGCACGAGCAGTACTTC. Translated: CASSYNVGQGRHEQYF.

The V call is TRBV14, the J call TRBJ1-2, with D unclear. The germline V gene encodes CDR1 SGHDN and CDR2 FVKESK. There are 12 residues in the CDR3. Trimming left V 1 base short and J 6 bases short, with 6 bases between. The CDR3 bases are TGTGCCAGCAGCCAAGGCACAGATGGCTACACCTTC. Its protein is CASSQGTDGYTF.

This chain links TRBV19 with TRBJ1-2; D unresolved. Trimming removed 4 bases from V and 5 bases from J, with 11 bases in between. The CDR3 is made up of 13 amino acids. The germline V gene has CDR1 LNHDA and CDR2 SQIVND (reference sequence). This CDR3 reads CASSTTDLYGYTF. The CDR3 DNA sequence: TGTGCCAGTAGTACTACAGACCTATATGGCTACACCTTC.

This chain connects TRBV6-2 or TRBV6-3 to TRBJ2-7, with D possibly matching TRBD2 (6 bases). The CDR3 runs 16 residues. Germline assignment: CDR1 MNHEY and CDR2 SVGEGT. Trimming stripped 2 bases from V and 0 bases from J, with 14 bases between. The CDR3 protein is CASSYGRASASYEQYF. CDR3 bases: TGTGCCAGCAGTTACGGTCGGGCTAGCGCCTCCTACGAGCAGTACTTC.

This chain links TRBV19 with TRBJ1-5, with D possibly TRBD1 on 6 matching bases. The CDR3 consists of 14 residues. Trimming cost V 3 bases and J 3 bases, with 9 bases left between them. In germline, CDR1 is LNHDA, CDR2 SQIVND (reference sequence). CDR3 in amino acids: CASSISGVNQPQHF. The CDR3 DNA sequence: TGTGCCAGTAGTATTTCAGGGGTCAATCAGCCCCAGCATTTT.

V and J are TRBV12-3 or TRBV12-4 and TRBJ2-7; perhaps TRBD2 as D (6 bases). The V gene lost 5 bases and the J gene lost 2 bases, with 10 bases spanning the gap. The CDR3 runs to 13 residues. The chain's CDR3 is CASSPPGAYEQYF. Here the CDR3 DNA reads TGTGCCAGCAGTCCCCCGGGGGCCTACGAGCAGTACTTC.

The chain has TRBV5-1 and TRBJ2-7; no reliable D call. This CDR3 spans 13 amino acids. V dropped 4 bases and J dropped 1 base, with 9 bases sitting between them. Germline CDR1 reads SGHRS; CDR2 reads YFSETQ. CDR3 amino acids: CASSPHSSYEQYF. The DNA for the CDR3 is TGCGCCAGCAGCCCCCACAGTTCCTACGAGCAGTACTTC.

The CDR3 nucleotides read TGTGCCAGCAGAGACAGGGGGCTTTCACCCCTCCACTTT. Translation: CASRDRGLSPLHF. The V and J genes are TRBV7-2 and TRBJ1-6; TRBD1 aligns across 10 bases. The CDR3 extends over 13 amino acids. V gave up 6 bases and J gave up 9 bases; unmatched junction bases: 2. Germline-derived CDR1 and CDR2 are SGHTA and FQGNSA.

The genes are TRBV7-2 and TRBJ1-3; D remains unclear. The V end lost 1 base, the J end lost 2 bases, and 9 bases lay between the germline ends. The CDR3 loop spans 15 amino acids. Germline V gives CDR1 SGHTA, CDR2 FQGNSA. The CDR3 DNA follows: TGTGCCAGCAGCTTAGACGGCGGGCCTGGAAACACCATATATTTT. Protein sequence: CASSLDGGPGNTIYF.

This chain joins TRBV18 and TRBJ2-4; possible D gene TRBD2, 6 bases. The CDR3 is 14 amino acids. Trimming shortened V by 1 base and J by 9 bases, and 13 bases separated the two germline ends. Germline V gene lookup returns CDR1 KGHSH and CDR2 LQKENI. This chain's CDR3 is CASSPLGTGGIQYF. The CDR3 DNA sequence: TGTGCCAGCTCACCACTTGGGACTGGCGGCATTCAGTACTTC.

This clone was recorded only once. The chain combines TRBV5-1 with TRBJ2-7, with 10 bases fitting TRBD1. CDR1 and CDR2 (germline): SGHRS, YFSETQ. V was pared by 0 bases and J by 5 bases, with 8 bases of the junction left unmatched. The CDR3 is 16 residues long. The CDR3 is CASSLGDRGPRDEQYF. CDR3 DNA sequence: TGCGCCAGCAGCTTGGGGGACAGGGGTCCTAGGGACGAGCAGTACTTC. Full variable domain (remainder filled in from reference TRBV5-1 and TRBJ2-7): KAGVTQTPRYLIKTRGQQVTLSCSPISGHRSVSWYQQTPGQGLQFLFEYFSETQRNKGNFPGRFSGRQFSNSRSEMNVSTLELGDSALYLCASSLGDRGPRDEQYFGPGTRLTVT.

This sequence joins TRBV29-1 and TRBJ1-2; the D is unclear. Per the germline V gene, CDR1 is SQVTM and CDR2 is ANQGSEA. The CDR3 is made up of 9 amino acids. CDR3 sequence: CTHLEGYTF. The CDR3 nucleotides are TGCACTCACCTGGAGGGCTACACCTTC.

This clone came up a few times. This chain connects TRBV3-1 (or the pseudogene TRBV3-2) to TRBJ1-3; D gene ambiguous. Looked up from germline, CDR1 is LGHDT and CDR2 is YNNKEL (reference sequence). The length of the CDR3 is 17 residues. V gave up 5 bases and J gave up 0 bases, with 17 bases separating them. CDR3 amino acids: CASSALQALSSGNTIYF. Here the CDR3 DNA reads TGTGCCAGCAGCGCTCTCCAGGCTCTGAGCTCTGGAAACACCATATATTTT.

The rearrangement joins TRBV19 to TRBJ2-7; 7 bases align to TRBD1. The CDR3 has 14 amino acids. V lost 6 bases and J lost 2; bases outside the gene matches: 7. Germline-derived CDR1 and CDR2 are LNHDA and SQIVND (reference sequence). CDR3 in amino acids: CASSIRDRPYEQYF. In DNA, the CDR3 is TGTGCCAGTAGCATCCGGGACAGACCCTACGAGCAGTACTTC.

The V call is TRBV7-2, the J call TRBJ2-5; TRBD2 matches 11 bases. In germline, CDR1 is SGHTA, CDR2 FQGNSA. The trim removed 5 bases at V and 5 bases at J, leaving 7 bases unmatched. The CDR3 runs 15 residues. Here the CDR3 DNA reads TGTGCCAGCAGCCCAATAGCGGGGGGGCCGGAGACCCAGTACTTC. This translates into CASSPIAGGPETQYF.